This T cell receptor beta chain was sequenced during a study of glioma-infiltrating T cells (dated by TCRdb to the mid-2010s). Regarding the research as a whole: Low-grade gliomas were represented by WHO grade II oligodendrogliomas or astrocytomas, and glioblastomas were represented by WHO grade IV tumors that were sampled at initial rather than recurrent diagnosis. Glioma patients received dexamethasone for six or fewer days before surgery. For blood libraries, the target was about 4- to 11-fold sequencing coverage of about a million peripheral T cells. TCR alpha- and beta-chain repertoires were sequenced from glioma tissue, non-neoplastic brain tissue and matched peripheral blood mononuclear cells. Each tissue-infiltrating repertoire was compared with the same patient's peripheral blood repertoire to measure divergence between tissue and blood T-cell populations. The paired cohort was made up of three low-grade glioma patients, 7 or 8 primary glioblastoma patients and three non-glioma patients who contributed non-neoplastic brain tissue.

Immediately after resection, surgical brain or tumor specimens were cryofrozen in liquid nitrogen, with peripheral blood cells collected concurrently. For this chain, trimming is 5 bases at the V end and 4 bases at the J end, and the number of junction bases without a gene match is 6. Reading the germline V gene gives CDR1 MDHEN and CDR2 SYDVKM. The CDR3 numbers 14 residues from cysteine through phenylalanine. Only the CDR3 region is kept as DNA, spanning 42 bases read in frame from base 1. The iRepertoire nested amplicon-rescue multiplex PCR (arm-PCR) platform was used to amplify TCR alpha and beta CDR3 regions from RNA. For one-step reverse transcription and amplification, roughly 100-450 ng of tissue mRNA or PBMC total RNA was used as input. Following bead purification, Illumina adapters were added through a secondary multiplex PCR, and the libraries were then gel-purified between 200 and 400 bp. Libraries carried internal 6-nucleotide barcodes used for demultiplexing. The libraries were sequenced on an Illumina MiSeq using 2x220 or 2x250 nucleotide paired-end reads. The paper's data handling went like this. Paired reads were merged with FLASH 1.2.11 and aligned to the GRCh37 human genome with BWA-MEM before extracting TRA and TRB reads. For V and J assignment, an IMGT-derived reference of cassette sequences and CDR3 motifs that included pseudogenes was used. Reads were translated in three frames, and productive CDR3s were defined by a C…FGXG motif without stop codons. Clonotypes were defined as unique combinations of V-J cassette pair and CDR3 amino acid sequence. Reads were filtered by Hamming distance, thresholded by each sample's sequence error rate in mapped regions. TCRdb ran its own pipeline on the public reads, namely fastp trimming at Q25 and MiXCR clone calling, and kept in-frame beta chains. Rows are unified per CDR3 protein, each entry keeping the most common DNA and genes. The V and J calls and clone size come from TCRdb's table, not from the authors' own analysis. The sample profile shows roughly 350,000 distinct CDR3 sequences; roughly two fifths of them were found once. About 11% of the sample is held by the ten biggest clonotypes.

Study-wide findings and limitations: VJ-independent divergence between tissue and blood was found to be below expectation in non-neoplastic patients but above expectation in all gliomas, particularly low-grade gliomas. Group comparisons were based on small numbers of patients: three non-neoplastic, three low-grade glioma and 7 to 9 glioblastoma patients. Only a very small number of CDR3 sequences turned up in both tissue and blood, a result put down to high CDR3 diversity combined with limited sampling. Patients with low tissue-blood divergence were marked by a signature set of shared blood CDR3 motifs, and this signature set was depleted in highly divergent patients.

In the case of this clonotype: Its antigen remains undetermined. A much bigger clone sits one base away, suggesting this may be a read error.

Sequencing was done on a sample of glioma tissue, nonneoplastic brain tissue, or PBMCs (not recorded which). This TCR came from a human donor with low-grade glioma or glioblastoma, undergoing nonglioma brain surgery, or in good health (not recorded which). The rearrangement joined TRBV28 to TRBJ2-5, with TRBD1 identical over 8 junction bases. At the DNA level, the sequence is TGTGCCAGCAGTGGCTCAGGGGGCGCAGAGACCCAGTACTTC. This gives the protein CASSGSGGAETQYF.